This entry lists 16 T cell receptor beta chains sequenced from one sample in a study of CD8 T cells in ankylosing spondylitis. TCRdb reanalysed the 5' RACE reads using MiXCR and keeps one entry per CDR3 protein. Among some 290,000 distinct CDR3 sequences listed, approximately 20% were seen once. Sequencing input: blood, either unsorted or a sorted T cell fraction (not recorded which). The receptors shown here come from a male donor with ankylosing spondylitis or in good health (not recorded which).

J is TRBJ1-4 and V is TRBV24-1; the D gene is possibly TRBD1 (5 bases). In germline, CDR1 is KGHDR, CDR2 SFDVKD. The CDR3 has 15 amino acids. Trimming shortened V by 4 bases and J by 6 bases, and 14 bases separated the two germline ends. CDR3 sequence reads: CATSDPTVGDEKLFF. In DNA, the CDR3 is TGTGCCACCAGTGACCCGACAGTCGGGGATGAAAAACTGTTTTTT.

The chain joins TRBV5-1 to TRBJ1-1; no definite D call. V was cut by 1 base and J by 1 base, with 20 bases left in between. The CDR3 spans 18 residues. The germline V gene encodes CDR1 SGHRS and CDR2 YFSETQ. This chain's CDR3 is CASSLLGLMEVPNTEAFF. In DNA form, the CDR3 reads TGCGCCAGCAGCTTGTTGGGTTTAATGGAGGTTCCGAACACTGAAGCTTTCTTT.

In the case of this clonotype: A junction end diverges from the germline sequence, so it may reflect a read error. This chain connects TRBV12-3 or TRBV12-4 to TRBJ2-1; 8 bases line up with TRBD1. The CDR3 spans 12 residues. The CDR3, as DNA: TGTGCCAGCAGCAGGACAGGGAATGGGCAGTTCTTC. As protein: CASSRTGNGQFF.

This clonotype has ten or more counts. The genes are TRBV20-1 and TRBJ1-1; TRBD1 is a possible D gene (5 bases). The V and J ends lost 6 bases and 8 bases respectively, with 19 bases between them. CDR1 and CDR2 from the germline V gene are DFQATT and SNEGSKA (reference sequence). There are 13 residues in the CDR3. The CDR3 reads CSAETGTASEAFF. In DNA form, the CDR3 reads TGCAGTGCGGAAACCGGGACCGCCAGCGAAGCTTTCTTT.

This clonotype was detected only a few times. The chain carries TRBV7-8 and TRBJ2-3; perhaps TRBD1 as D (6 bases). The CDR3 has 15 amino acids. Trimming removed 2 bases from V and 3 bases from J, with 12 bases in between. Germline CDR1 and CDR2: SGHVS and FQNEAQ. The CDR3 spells CASSLQQGRTDTQYF. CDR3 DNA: TGTGCCAGCAGCTTACAACAGGGAAGGACAGATACGCAGTATTTT.

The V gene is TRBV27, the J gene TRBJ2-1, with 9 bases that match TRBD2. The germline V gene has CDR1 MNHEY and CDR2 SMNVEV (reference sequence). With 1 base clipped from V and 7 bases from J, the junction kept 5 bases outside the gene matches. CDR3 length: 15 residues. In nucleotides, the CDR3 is TGTGCCAGCAGTTTATTTGCGGGAGGGCTGAATGAGCAGTTCTTC. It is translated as CASSLFAGGLNEQFF.

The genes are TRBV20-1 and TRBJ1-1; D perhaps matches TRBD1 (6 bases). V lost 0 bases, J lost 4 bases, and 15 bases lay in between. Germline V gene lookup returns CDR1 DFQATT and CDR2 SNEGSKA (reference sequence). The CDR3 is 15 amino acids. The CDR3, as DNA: TGCAGTGCTAGAGATCAGGCAGGGGTTGCCACTGAAGCTTTCTTT. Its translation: CSARDQAGVATEAFF.

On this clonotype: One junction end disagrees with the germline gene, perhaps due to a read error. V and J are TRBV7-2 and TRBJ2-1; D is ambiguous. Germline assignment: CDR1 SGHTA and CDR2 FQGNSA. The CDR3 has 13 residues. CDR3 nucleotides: TGTGCCAGCAGCTTTGGCGGCTACACTGAGCAGTTCTTC. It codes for CASSFGGYTEQFF.

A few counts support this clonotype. CDR3 sequence reads: CASSIRPGGNTEAFF. DNA of the CDR3: TGCGCCAGCAGCATACGGCCGGGGGGGAACACTGAAGCTTTCTTT. The chain links TRBV5-1 to TRBJ1-1; the D gene is possibly TRBD1 (5 bases). The CDR3 consists of 15 residues. Looked up from germline, CDR1 is SGHRS and CDR2 is YFSETQ. The germline V and J ends were trimmed by 4 bases and 1 base, with 14 bases remaining between them.

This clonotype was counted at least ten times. The DNA for the CDR3 is TGTGCCATCAGTGAATACACAGATACGCAGTATTTT. Translating gives CAISEYTDTQYF. This chain joins TRBV10-3 and TRBJ2-3; D not certain. In germline, CDR1 is ENHRY, CDR2 SYGVKD. Trimming left V 3 bases short and J 2 bases short, with 3 bases between. The CDR3 consists of 12 residues.

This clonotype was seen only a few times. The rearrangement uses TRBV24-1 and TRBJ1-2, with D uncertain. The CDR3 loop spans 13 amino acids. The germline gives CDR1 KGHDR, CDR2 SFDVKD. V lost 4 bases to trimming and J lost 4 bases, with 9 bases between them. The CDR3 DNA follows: TGTGCCACCAGTGAGGAGCCCCTCTATGGCTACACCTTC. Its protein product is CATSEEPLYGYTF.

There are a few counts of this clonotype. The chain's CDR3 is CASSLGSGVQETQYF. Here the CDR3 DNA reads TGTGCCAGCAGCTTAGGTAGCGGGGTTCAAGAGACCCAGTACTTC. The chain employs TRBV7-2 and TRBJ2-5; 8 nucleotides align to TRBD2. The germline V gene encodes CDR1 SGHTA and CDR2 FQGNSA. V shed 1 base, J shed 2 bases, and the junction held 3 bases outside the gene matches. The CDR3 is 15 residues long.

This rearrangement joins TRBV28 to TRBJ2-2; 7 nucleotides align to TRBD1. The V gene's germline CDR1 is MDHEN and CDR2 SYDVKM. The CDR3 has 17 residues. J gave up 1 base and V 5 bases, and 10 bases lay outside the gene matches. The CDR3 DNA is TGTGCCAGCAGTAACAACAGGGGTGGCCTGAACACCGGGGAGCTGTTTTTT. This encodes CASSNNRGGLNTGELFF.

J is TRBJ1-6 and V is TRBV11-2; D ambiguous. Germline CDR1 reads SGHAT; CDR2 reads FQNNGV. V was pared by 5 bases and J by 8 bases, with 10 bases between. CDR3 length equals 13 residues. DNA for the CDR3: TGTGCCAGCAGCAGGGATTACTATTCACCCCTCCACTTT. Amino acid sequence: CASSRDYYSPLHF.

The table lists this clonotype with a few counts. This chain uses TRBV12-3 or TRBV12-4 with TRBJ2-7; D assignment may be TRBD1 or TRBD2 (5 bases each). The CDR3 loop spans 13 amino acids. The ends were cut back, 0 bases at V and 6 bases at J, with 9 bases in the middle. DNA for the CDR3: TGTGCCAGCAGTTTAGCACGGGACGGCGAGCAGTACGTC. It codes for CASSLARDGEQYV.

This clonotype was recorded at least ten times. CDR3 sequence: CASSEGARETDTQYF. The CDR3 DNA sequence: TGTGCCAGCAGTGAAGGTGCGAGGGAGACAGATACGCAGTATTTT. The V and J genes are TRBV6-1 and TRBJ2-3; D is perhaps TRBD2 (5 bases). The CDR3 is made up of 15 amino acids. Germline loops: CDR1 MNHNS, CDR2 SASEGT. Trimming left V 1 base short and J 3 bases short, with 11 bases between.